The 27 T cell receptor beta chains below were found in one sample sequenced in a study of cytomegalovirus exposure and HLA in healthy donors. PCR primers comprised 60 Vbeta and 13 Jbeta primers. The method was immunoSEQ multiplex PCR; TCRdb's version includes in-frame clones alone and lacks a portion of them. The sample consists of some 180,000 clones, 70% to 80% of them appearing once. The sample consisted of PBMCs. The origin of the receptors is a man aged 18-30 years in good health and CMV-seronegative.

The chain links TRBV5-1 to TRBJ2-7; TRBD2 aligns across 12 bases. Trimming at V came to 5 bases and at J to 4 bases, leaving 4 bases not matched to a gene. The CDR3 has 14 residues. Germline lookup yields CDR1 SGHRS and CDR2 YFSETQ. The chain's CDR3 is CASSSGTSGYEQYF. DNA of the CDR3: TGCGCCAGCAGTTCCGGGACTAGCGGGTACGAGCAGTACTTC.

The chain joins TRBV28 to TRBJ2-7; weak D call: TRBD2 (6 bases). Between the trimmed V and J ends, which lost 6 bases and 4 bases, there was a span of 13 bases. The CDR3 loop spans 13 amino acids. Germline CDR1 and CDR2: MDHEN and SYDVKM. CDR3 protein: CASSLRTNYEQYF. The CDR3 DNA follows: TGTGCCAGCAGCCTCCGGACTAATTACGAGCAGTACTTC.

The V call is TRBV9, the J call TRBJ1-6, with D unresolved. The CDR3 sequence is 16 residues long. Trimming cost V 0 bases and J 2 bases, with 9 bases left between them. Germline CDR1 is SGDLS and CDR2 is YYNGEE. CDR3 in amino acids: CASSVDSSPYNSPLHF. CDR3 nucleotides: TGTGCCAGCAGCGTAGACAGCAGCCCCTATAATTCACCCCTCCACTTT. The complete variable domain, with remaining parts taken from reference TRBV9 and TRBJ1-6, reads DSGVTQTPKHLITATGQRVTLRCSPRSGDLSVYWYQQSLDQGLQFLIQYYNGEERAKGNILERFSAQQFPDLHSELNLSSLELGDSALYFCASSVDSSPYNSPLHFGNGTRLTVT.

The V gene is TRBV4-2, the J gene TRBJ2-1; TRBD2 agrees at 14 bases. CDR1 is LGHNA, CDR2 YNFKEQ, per germline. The junction had 12 bases not matched to a gene; V was cut back by 3 bases and J by 8 bases. This CDR3 has 18 residues. CDR3 protein: CASSHEPLTSGRGDEQFF. CDR3 DNA sequence: TGTGCCAGCAGCCACGAACCCCTGACTAGCGGGAGGGGGGATGAGCAGTTCTTC.

V is TRBV7-3 and J is TRBJ2-7, with 9 bases that match TRBD2. The CDR3 has 15 amino acids. Germline CDR1 and CDR2: SGHTA and FQGTGA. V lost 5 bases, J lost 3 bases, and 8 bases stayed unmatched. The CDR3 spells CASSLLAGEYYEQYF. CDR3 coding DNA: TGTGCCAGCAGCCTACTAGCGGGCGAATACTACGAGCAGTACTTC. Supplemented by reference TRBV7-3 and TRBJ2-7, the full variable domain reads GAGVSQTPSNKVTEKGKYVELRCDPISGHTALYWYRQSLGQGPEFLIYFQGTGAADDSGLPNDRFFAVRPEGSVSTLKIQRTERGDSAVYLCASSLLAGEYYEQYFGPGTRLTVT.

The chain has TRBV5-4 and TRBJ2-5; D uncertain. The length of the CDR3 is 13 residues. CDR1 is SGHNT, CDR2 YYREEE, per germline (reference sequence). V lost 4 bases and J 2 bases, leaving 9 bases between the germline ends. This CDR3 reads CASSARLQETQYF. The CDR3 coding sequence is TGTGCCAGCAGCGCGCGGCTGCAAGAGACCCAGTACTTC.

The chain uses TRBV30 and TRBJ1-4; tentatively, D is TRBD1 (6 bases). The CDR3 is 12 residues long. In germline, CDR1 is GTSNPN, CDR2 SVGIG (reference sequence). The CDR3 sequence: CARTGYREKLFF. In nucleotides, the CDR3 is TGTGCTCGAACAGGGTATCGGGAAAAACTGTTTTTT.

This chain joins TRBV4-1 and TRBJ2-5; perhaps TRBD1 as D (6 bases). The CDR3 has 14 residues. Germline V gene lookup returns CDR1 MGHRA and CDR2 YSYEKL. The V gene lost 0 bases and the J gene lost 6 bases, with 11 bases spanning the gap. The CDR3 protein is CASSQDHRVKTQYF. CDR3 sequence (DNA): TGCGCCAGCAGCCAAGACCACAGGGTTAAGACCCAGTACTTC.

On this clone itself: Sequence at one end of the junction differs from germline and may be a read error. This chain connects TRBV30 to TRBJ2-3; the D is unclear. The CDR3 runs 14 residues. Germline CDR1 and CDR2: GTSNPN and SVGIG (reference sequence). CDR3 DNA sequence: TGTGCCTGGGGTGTACGGTCTGGCACAGATACGCAGTATTTT. Amino acids: CAWGVRSGTDTQYF.

This sequence joins TRBV6-4 and TRBJ2-2, with D perhaps TRBD1 (5 bases). Trimming shortened V by 0 bases and J by 5 bases, and 7 bases separated the two germline ends. From germline, CDR1 is MRHNA and CDR2 SNTAGT. This CDR3 has 14 amino acids. CDR3 region: CASSDSSGTGELFF. CDR3 DNA sequence: TGTGCCAGCAGTGACTCCTCAGGGACCGGGGAGCTGTTTTTT.

The chain joins TRBV7-2 to TRBJ2-3; D unresolved. CDR1 and CDR2 from the germline V gene are SGHTA and FQGNSA. There are 13 residues in the CDR3. The V and J ends lost 10 bases and 2 bases respectively, with 13 bases between them. In nucleotides, the CDR3 is TGTGCCAATGGGCCGGCCTCCACAGATACGCAGTATTTT. This encodes CANGPASTDTQYF.

In its sample, this clone was seen once. The chain recombines TRBV30 with TRBJ1-1, with D possibly TRBD1 on 6 matching bases. Trimming stripped 2 bases from V and 0 bases from J, with 10 bases between. CDR3 length: 14 amino acids. From germline, CDR1 is GTSNPN and CDR2 SVGIG (reference sequence). The CDR3 region has the DNA TGTGCCTGGAGTCCGACAGGCTTGAACACTGAAGCTTTCTTT. It encodes CAWSPTGLNTEAFF.

The rearrangement links TRBV9 to TRBJ1-3; D might be TRBD1 (6 bases). The CDR3 length is 18 residues. Germline CDR1 SGDLS, CDR2 YYNGEE. V dropped 1 base and J dropped 0 bases, with 17 bases sitting between them. The CDR3 DNA reads as TGTGCCAGCAGCGTAAGGGGACATTTGGGACCCTCTGGAAACACCATATATTTT. Protein sequence: CASSVRGHLGPSGNTIYF.

This rearrangement joins TRBV11-2 to TRBJ1-5; TRBD1 might be the D (5 bases). Trimming stripped 2 bases from V and 6 bases from J, with 8 bases between. CDR1 and CDR2 (germline): SGHAT, FQNNGV. The CDR3 sequence is 13 residues long. The CDR3 sequence: CASSLLRGQPQHF. In nucleotides, the CDR3 is TGTGCCAGCAGCTTACTAAGGGGTCAGCCCCAGCATTTT.

The count of this clone is one. The same CDR3 arises from other DNA sequences in this sample as well. V gene TRBV28 combines with J gene TRBJ1-2; weak D call: TRBD1 (5 bases). The CDR3 length is 13 residues. Germline V lookup: CDR1 MDHEN, CDR2 SYDVKM. The V gene lost 3 bases and the J gene lost 5 bases, with 10 bases spanning the gap. CDR3 loop: CASSLGGAYGYTF. The CDR3 DNA reads TGTGCCAGCAGTTTGGGGGGAGCTTATGGCTACACCTTC.

The chain combines TRBV10-1 with TRBJ2-3; possible D gene TRBD2, 5 bases. Germline CDR1 and CDR2: WNHNN and SYGVQD (reference sequence). V lost 1 base, J lost 6 bases, and 23 bases lay in between. CDR3 size: 18 residues. The CDR3 spells CASSEYPPGTAGGDTQYF. The CDR3, as DNA: TGCGCCAGCAGTGAGTATCCCCCAGGTACAGCCGGCGGGGATACGCAGTATTTT.

The genes are TRBV15 and TRBJ2-1; 9 nucleotides line up with TRBD2. CDR3 length equals 15 residues. Germline V lookup: CDR1 LNHNV, CDR2 YYDKDF (reference sequence). Germline trimming cut 3 bases from V and 2 bases from J; bases unmatched to any gene: 2. The CDR3 DNA sequence: TGTGCCACCAGCAGGTTAGCGGGGGCCTACAATGAGCAGTTCTTC. It codes for CATSRLAGAYNEQFF.

The rearrangement links TRBV5-1 to TRBJ2-2; possibly TRBD1 for D (5 bases). The CDR3 extends over 14 amino acids. Germline V lookup: CDR1 SGHRS, CDR2 YFSETQ. Between the trimmed V and J ends, which lost 0 bases and 9 bases, there was a span of 12 bases. CDR3 DNA sequence: TGCGCCAGCAGCTTGGACAGGCCTAGGAGGGAGCTGTTTTTT. Translated: CASSLDRPRRELFF.

This clone appeared a single time. The V gene is TRBV9, the J gene TRBJ2-1, with a possible D match to TRBD1 (6 bases). V gave up 0 bases and J gave up 7 bases, with 20 bases separating them. CDR1 SGDLS and CDR2 YYNGEE come from the germline V gene. This CDR3 comprises 17 residues. CDR3 amino acids: CASSVVSRRAGANEQFF. CDR3 DNA: TGTGCCAGCAGCGTAGTTAGCCGGAGAGCAGGGGCAAATGAGCAGTTCTTC.

The CDR3 sequence: CASSQGTGGSNTEAFF. CDR3 DNA: TGTGCCAGCAGCCAGGGGACAGGGGGCTCCAACACTGAAGCTTTCTTT. The V call is TRBV4-2, the J call TRBJ1-1; TRBD1 aligns across 12 bases. The V gene's germline CDR1 is LGHNA and CDR2 YNFKEQ. The CDR3 is 16 residues long. V was pared by 3 bases and J by 2 bases, with 4 bases of the junction left unmatched.

The rearrangement uses TRBV11-3 and TRBJ2-7; 7 bases match TRBD2. V was pared by 3 bases and J by 10 bases, with 6 bases of the junction left unmatched. This CDR3 has 12 residues. Germline V gene sequence: CDR1 SGHNT, CDR2 YENEEA. CDR3 amino acids: CASSFGGGPQYF. CDR3 nucleotides: TGTGCCAGCAGCTTTGGGGGAGGGCCCCAGTACTTC. Supplemented by reference TRBV11-3 and TRBJ2-7, the full variable domain reads EAGVVQSPRYKIIEKKQPVAFWCNPISGHNTLYWYLQNLGQGPELLIRYENEEAVDDSQLPKDRFSAERLKGVDSTLKIQPAELGDSAVYLCASSFGGGPQYFGPGTRLTVT.

The V gene is TRBV7-6, the J gene TRBJ2-1; tentative D call: TRBD1 (6 bases). The CDR3 is 12 residues long. The V end was cut by 3 bases, the J end by 7 bases, with 7 bases between. CDR1 is SGHVS, CDR2 FNYEAQ, per germline. The CDR3 reads CASSFTGNEQFF. CDR3 nucleotide sequence: TGTGCCAGCAGCTTTACAGGGAATGAGCAGTTCTTC.

This chain uses TRBV30 with TRBJ1-3; 8 nucleotides agree with TRBD1. The CDR3 loop spans 14 amino acids. Trimming took 2 bases from V and 1 from J; bases not matched to a gene: 1. The V gene's germline CDR1 is GTSNPN and CDR2 SVGIG (reference sequence). CDR3 DNA sequence: TGTGCCTGGAGTCAGGGGGCATCTGGAAACACCATATATTTT. The encoded protein is CAWSQGASGNTIYF.

The chain combines TRBV7-3 with TRBJ2-2; the match to TRBD2 covers 12 bases. The CDR3 is made up of 17 amino acids. Per the germline V gene, CDR1 is SGHTA and CDR2 is FQGTGA. Trimming at V came to 5 bases and at J to 3 bases, leaving 7 bases not matched to a gene. CDR3 region: CASSPGTSGLYTGELFF. CDR3 sequence (DNA): TGTGCCAGCAGCCCCGGGACTAGCGGGTTATACACCGGGGAGCTGTTTTTT.

Only a few counts were recorded for this clone. V gene TRBV6-1 combines with J gene TRBJ2-1; 8 bases fit TRBD1. The length of the CDR3 is 13 residues. The V and J ends lost 7 bases and 8 bases, in that order; junction bases with no gene match: 7. Germline V gene lookup returns CDR1 MNHNS and CDR2 SASEGT. In DNA form, the CDR3 reads TGTGCCAGCAATAAGCCAGGGGGCGATGAGCAGTTCTTC. The encoded protein is CASNKPGGDEQFF.

The chain employs TRBV6-4 and TRBJ1-5; a weak D match, TRBD1 (6 bases). The CDR3 consists of 17 residues. V lost 0 bases and J 1 base, leaving 13 bases between the germline ends. Per the germline V gene, CDR1 is MRHNA and CDR2 is SNTAGT. The DNA for the CDR3 is TGTGCCAGCAGTGACTCGGGCAGGGGTCTGAGCAATCAGCCCCAGCATTTT. This gives the protein CASSDSGRGLSNQPQHF.

The chain links TRBV13 to TRBJ2-3; 9 bases map to TRBD1. Unmatched junction bases numbered 7, after V lost 4 bases and J lost 5 bases. This CDR3 contains 15 residues. Germline CDR1 and CDR2: PRHDT and FYEKMQ (reference sequence). The CDR3 DNA sequence: TGTGCCAGCAGCTCCCGACAGGGGGAGGGAGATACGCAGTATTTT. It yields the protein CASSSRQGEGDTQYF.